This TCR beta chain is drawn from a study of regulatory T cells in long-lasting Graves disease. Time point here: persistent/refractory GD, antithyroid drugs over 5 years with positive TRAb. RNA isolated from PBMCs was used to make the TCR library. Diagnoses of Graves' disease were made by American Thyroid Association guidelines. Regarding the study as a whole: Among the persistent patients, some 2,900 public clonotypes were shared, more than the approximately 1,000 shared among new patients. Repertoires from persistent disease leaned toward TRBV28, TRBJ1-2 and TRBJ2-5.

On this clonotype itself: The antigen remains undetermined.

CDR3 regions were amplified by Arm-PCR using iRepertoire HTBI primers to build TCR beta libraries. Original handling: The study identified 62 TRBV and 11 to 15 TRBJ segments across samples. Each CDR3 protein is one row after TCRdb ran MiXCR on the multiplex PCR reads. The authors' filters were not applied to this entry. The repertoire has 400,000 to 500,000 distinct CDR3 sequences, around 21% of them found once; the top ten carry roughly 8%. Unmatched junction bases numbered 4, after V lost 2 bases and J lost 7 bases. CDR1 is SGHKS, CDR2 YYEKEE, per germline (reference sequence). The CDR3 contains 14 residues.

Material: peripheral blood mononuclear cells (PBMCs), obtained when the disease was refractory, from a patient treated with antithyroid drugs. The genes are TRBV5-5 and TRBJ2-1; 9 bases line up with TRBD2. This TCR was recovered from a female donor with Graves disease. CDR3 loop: CASSFGGLANEQFF. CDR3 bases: TGTGCCAGCAGCTTTGGTGGACTAGCGAATGAGCAGTTCTTC. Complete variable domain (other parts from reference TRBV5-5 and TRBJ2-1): DAGVTQSPTHLIKTRGQQVTLRCSPISGHKSVSWYQQVLGQGPQFIFQYYEKEERGRGNFPDRFSARQFPNYSSELNVNALLLGDSALYLCASSFGGLANEQFFGPGTRLTVL.